This T cell receptor (beta chain) originates from a study of T-cell memory formation after mild COVID-19. Study outcomes and limitations: Contracting CD8+ clones were enriched in EMRA, CD4+ mainly in CM and EM. In pre-infection memory, a portion of responding clones appeared, which suggested that cross-reactive memory joined.

On this clonotype: No antigen is known for it.

The CDR3 sequence is 13 residues long. CDR1 SQVTM and CDR2 ANQGSEA come from the germline V gene. V was shortened by 7 bases and J by 3 bases, with 15 bases between the two germline ends. TCRdb used MiXCR to reprocess the 5' RACE reads, holding one entry per CDR3 protein. Of roughly 400,000 distinct CDR3 sequences in the sample, about a sixth were seen once. The genes are TRBV29-1 and TRBJ1-1, with no clear D. The sample comprised PBMCs or a T cell subset sorted from them (not recorded which). The receptor was derived from a man between 18 and 29 years old who had mild COVID-19 (a few samples of this study predate the infection). Cell type and time point are not known. This chain's CDR3 is CSARYSLHTEAFF. In DNA form, the CDR3 reads TGCAGCGCCCGGTACAGCTTACACACTGAAGCTTTCTTT.